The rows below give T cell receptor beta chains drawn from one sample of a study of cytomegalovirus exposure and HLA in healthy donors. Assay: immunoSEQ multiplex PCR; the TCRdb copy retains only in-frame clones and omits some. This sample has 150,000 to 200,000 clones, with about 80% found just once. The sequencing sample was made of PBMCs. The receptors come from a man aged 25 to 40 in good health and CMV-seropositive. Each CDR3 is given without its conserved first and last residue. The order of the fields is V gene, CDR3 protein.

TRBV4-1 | ASSLLRRTEAF
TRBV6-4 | ASSGGGVQVPFGQPQH
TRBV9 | ASSPEDGTTTNYGYT
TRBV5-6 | ASSLVSQGDSPLH
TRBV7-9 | SSSFPGLAGAHTGELF
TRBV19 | ASSILAGGNRYNEQF
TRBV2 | ASSGISGVGELF
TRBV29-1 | SVEPGDSGNTIY
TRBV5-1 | ASRRGIETYNEQF
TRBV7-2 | ASSLASGGAGTGELF
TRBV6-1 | ASSEASSYNEQF
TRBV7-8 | ASSQSRTGNYEQY
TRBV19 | ASSPGGGTGELF
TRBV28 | ASTPGLGTYEQY
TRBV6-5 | ASSITDPYEQY
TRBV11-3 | ASSLDSSYNEQF
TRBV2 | ASSEVTGGAGELF
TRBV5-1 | ASSLEGGKNTGELF
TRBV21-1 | ASSKYAFRGETEAF
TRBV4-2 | ASSQEAGESYEQY
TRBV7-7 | ASSLSQGRETQY
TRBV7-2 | ASSLVISQETQY
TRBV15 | ATSPDRGDLQNTEAF
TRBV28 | ASSLGTGVGDTQY
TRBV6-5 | ASRPSDRTYEQY
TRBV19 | ASSIGSGANQPQH
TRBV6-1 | ASSEGLAGDLGYEQY
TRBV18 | ASSADRGGEQY
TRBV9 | ASSKRQGTGELF
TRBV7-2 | ASSKGGSGANVLT
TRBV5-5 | ASRRQDGTANSPLH
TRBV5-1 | ASREGQGYTGELF
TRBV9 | ASSGRGLAGVGELF
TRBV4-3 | ASSQDATDNYGYT
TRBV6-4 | ASSDRGDTQY
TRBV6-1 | ASSNLGYQETQY
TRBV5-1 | ASSYRTGVSSTDTQY
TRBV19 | ASSIQRAGELF
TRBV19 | ASSSGLAGGNYNEQF
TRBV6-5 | ASKQDNTGELF
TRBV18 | ASSPTGGLNTEAF
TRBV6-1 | ASSEEAGGNYGYT
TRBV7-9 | ASSLTEGETQY
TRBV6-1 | ASSGGGDYGYT
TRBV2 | ASSVNRGRQQPQH
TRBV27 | ATTQGYEQY
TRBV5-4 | ASSLPREGERYEQY
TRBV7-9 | SSSREGGTEAF
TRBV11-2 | ASSPDRGTNGYT
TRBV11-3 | ASSPTTGELF
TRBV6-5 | ASSLEGIRSPLH
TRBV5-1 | ASSEGGEETQY
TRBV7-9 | ASSSSQFEQY
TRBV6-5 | ASTEPGQKYEQY